This T cell receptor beta chain was identified in a study of T cells in Graves' hyperthyroidism and ophthalmopathy. Diagnoses were established using clinical symptoms, serum thyroxine and TRAb, thyroid ultrasound and orbital computed tomography. Template material for amplifying TCR beta CDR3 regions consisted of RNA transcripts. RT-PCR in the first round (using the HTBI primer set) targeted the TCR CDR3. TCRdb recomputed calls from the multiplex PCR reads with MiXCR, one row per CDR3 protein. Of under 350,000 distinct CDR3 sequences in the sample, about 21% were seen once. This clonotype was seen a handful of times. CDR3 length: 19 residues. V dropped 2 bases and J dropped 5; count of bases not matched to a gene: 15. Germline CDR1 SGHAT, CDR2 FQNNGV.

The clonotype originates from a woman aged 50 to 60 with Graves' hyperthyroidism. The chain carries TRBV11-2 and TRBJ2-2; 9 nucleotides agree with TRBD2. The sample taken for sequencing was blood. CDR3: CASSLFPALAGRRTGELFF. The CDR3 DNA follows: TGTGCCAGCAGCTTATTTCCCGCCCTAGCGGGGCGTAGAACCGGGGAGCTGTTTTTT.